This note documents a single T cell receptor beta chain sequence. The sample comes from a study of blood T cell repertoires in COVID-19. In germline, CDR1 is MGHRA, CDR2 YSYEKL. The V gene lost 1 base and the J gene lost 5 bases, with 9 bases spanning the gap. The CDR3 contains 14 residues. Sequencing used immunoSEQ multiplex PCR; TCRdb keeps in-frame clones, though not all of them. The table has about 130,000 clones, roughly 87% seen once. The source of this sequence is a man younger than 45 who had recovered from COVID-19. The specimen was PBMCs or T cells enriched from blood (not recorded which). This chain connects TRBV4-1 to TRBJ2-1; TRBD2 is a possible D gene (5 bases). The CDR3 spells CASSQALGDNEQFF. CDR3 DNA: TGCGCCAGCAGCCAAGCCCTCGGGGACAATGAGCAGTTCTTC.